This is a list of T cell receptor beta chains from one sample in a study of T cells in localized non-small cell lung cancer. Generated by immunoSEQ multiplex PCR, the TCRdb table keeps only in-frame clones and is missing some. The sample holds about 39,000 clones; about 85% are singletons and the top ten take roughly 36%. This specimen was PBMCs, taken before any cancer treatment. Source of these receptors: a woman aged 35 to 75 with stage II squamous cell lung carcinoma. The CDR3 runs from the conserved cysteine through the conserved F or W. D genes are given only for firm matches. Expanded clones are given a class, and other clones once, few, many or no size at all.

>TRBJ2-2|TRBV28|once|-
CASSPRTGELFF
TGTGCCAGCAGTCCCAGGACCGGGGAGCTGTTTTTT
>TRBJ2-1|TRBV25-1|-|TRBD1
CASSDAGTGLNEQFF
TGTGCCAGCAGTGATGCCGGGACAGGGCTTAATGAGCAGTTCTTC
>TRBJ2-1|TRBV18|-|-
CASSPRLDDEQFF
TGTGCCAGCTCACCGAGACTAGATGATGAGCAGTTCTTC
>TRBJ1-2|TRBV29-1|-|-
CSVGTAGIDYGYTF
TGCAGCGTTGGTACCGCAGGAATAGACTATGGCTACACCTTC
>TRBJ2-5|TRBV6-5|-|-
CASSYWGETQYF
TGTGCCAGCAGTTACTGGGGAGAGACCCAGTACTTC
>TRBJ1-2|TRBV7-2|once|TRBD1
CASSVGQGYGYTF
TGTGCCAGCAGCGTAGGACAGGGATATGGCTACACCTTC
>TRBJ1-1|TRBV11-3|once|-
CASSLVFGGEAFF
TGTGCCAGCAGCTTAGTCTTTGGGGGAGAAGCTTTCTTT
>TRBJ1-2|TRBV6-1|-|-
CASSDGGTTNYGYTF
TGTGCCAGCAGTGATGGGGGGACAACTAACTATGGCTACACCTTC
>TRBJ2-3|TRBV5-1|-|TRBD1
CASSDRESDTQYF
TGCGCCAGCAGTGACAGGGAATCTGATACGCAGTATTTT
>TRBJ1-5|TRBV19|-|-
CASSGGSNQPQHF
TGTGCCAGTAGTGGGGGTAGCAATCAGCCCCAGCATTTT
>TRBJ1-1|TRBV7-2|once|-
CASSLMAHENTEAFF
TGTGCCAGCAGCTTAATGGCACACGAGAACACTGAAGCTTTCTTT
>TRBJ2-5|TRBV9|once|-
CASSPRSGDIGAQYF
TGTGCCAGCAGCCCACGAAGTGGGGACATCGGAGCCCAGTACTTC
>TRBJ2-7|TRBV5-1|-|-
CASSLGPPTYEQYF
TGCGCCAGCAGCTTGGGACCACCTACCTACGAGCAGTACTTC
>TRBJ2-7|TRBV29-1|-|-
CSVTPGSSYEQYF
TGCAGCGTCACCCCGGGAAGCTCCTACGAGCAGTACTTC
>TRBJ2-5|TRBV29-1|-|TRBD2
CSVHSGSETQYF
TGCAGCGTTCACAGCGGGAGTGAGACCCAGTACTTC
>TRBJ2-1|TRBV7-6|-|-
CASTRAGYNEQFF
TGTGCCAGCACCAGAGCGGGTTACAATGAGCAGTTCTTC
>TRBJ1-4|TRBV5-1|-|-
CASSLAGSANEKLFF
TGCGCCAGCAGCTTGGCGGGGTCGGCTAATGAAAAACTGTTTTTT
>TRBJ2-3|TRBV25-1|-|-
CASSTGGGDTQYF
TGTGCCAGCAGTACCGGTGGGGGTGATACGCAGTATTTT
>TRBJ1-6|TRBV7-6|-|TRBD1
CASSLTGVYSPLHF
TGTGCCAGCAGCTTGACAGGGGTTTATTCACCCCTCCACTTT
>TRBJ2-5|TRBV6-5|-|TRBD2
CASRGGAETQYF
TGTGCCAGCCGCGGGGGGGCGGAGACCCAGTACTTC
>TRBJ2-7|TRBV11-2|-|-
CASSPDYRHGEQYF
TGTGCCAGCAGCCCCGACTACCGTCATGGCGAGCAGTACTTC
>TRBJ2-1|TRBV4-3|-|TRBD2
CASSQTVSGSISYNEQFF
TGCGCCAGCAGCCAAACCGTTAGCGGGAGTATCTCCTACAATGAGCAGTTCTTC
>TRBJ1-1|TRBV19|-|TRBD1
CASSISRGPAHSSEAFF
TGTGCCAGTAGTATAAGCAGGGGGCCTGCTCACTCTTCCGAAGCTTTCTTT
>TRBJ1-1|TRBV28|-|-
CASSFTATGINTEAFF
TGTGCCAGCAGTTTCACGGCAACAGGGATTAACACTGAAGCTTTCTTT
>TRBJ2-2|TRBV2|-|-
CASKALENTGELFF
TGTGCCAGCAAAGCCCTCGAGAACACCGGGGAGCTGTTTTTT
>TRBJ1-1|TRBV19|-|-
CASSLGKGTEAFF
TGTGCCAGTAGCCTCGGGAAGGGCACTGAAGCTTTCTTT
>TRBJ1-3|TRBV7-2|few|-
CASSLVKGSTSGNTIYF
TGTGCCAGCAGCTTAGTGAAGGGTTCAACTTCGGGAAACACCATATATTTT
>TRBJ1-6|TRBV4-2|-|-
CASSQEPGYNSPLHF
TGTGCCAGCAGCCAAGAGCCGGGATACAATTCACCCCTCCACTTT